Listed below are T cell receptor beta chains from one sample, sequenced in a study of blood T cell repertoires in COVID-19. Sequencing was performed with immunoSEQ multiplex PCR; in TCRdb, only in-frame clones are kept and a portion is missing. Here the sample spans approximately 150,000 clones, roughly nine tenths being singletons. Material: peripheral blood. All receptors come from a human donor in a cohort sampled during active COVID-19. The CDR3 runs from the conserved cysteine through the conserved F or W. D genes are given only for firm matches. Clone size is stated in some rows and not others, as once, few, many or a class when expanded.

DNA,CDR3,V,J,D,size
TGTGCCAGCAGCGGCCGAGCGGGGGGCGCCGCAGATACGCAGTATTTT,CASSGRAGGAADTQYF,TRBV9,TRBJ2-3,TRBD2,NA
TGCAGCGTTGAACCTAGCGGGGTTTTAAATGAGCAGTTCTTC,CSVEPSGVLNEQFF,TRBV29-1,TRBJ2-1,TRBD2,NA
TGTGCCAGCAGCTTTCGACAGTTGGAGACCCAGTACTTC,CASSFRQLETQYF,TRBV7-3,TRBJ2-5,NA,once
TGTGCCAGCAGCCCGGACAGAAGCAATCAGCCCCAGCATTTT,CASSPDRSNQPQHF,TRBV7-9,TRBJ1-5,NA,NA
TGCAGTGCTAGTAGGTCCGGACAGGGGGCCAAAAACATTCAGTACTTC,CSASRSGQGAKNIQYF,TRBV20-1,TRBJ2-4,TRBD1,NA
TGCGCCAGCAGCGGTGGCACAGGGGATTCACCCCTCCACTTT,CASSGGTGDSPLHF,TRBV5-1,TRBJ1-6,TRBD1,once
TGTGCCAGCAGTGCCGGAAGGGACAGGGCAGCTTTCTTT,CASSAGRDRAAFF,TRBV25-1,TRBJ1-1,TRBD1,once
TGTGCCAGCAGCTACAGCTTCACGAACACCGGGGAGCTGTTTTTT,CASSYSFTNTGELFF,TRBV5-8,TRBJ2-2,NA,once
TGTGCCAGCAGCCAAACTAGCGGGGGGCCACACTATTCTAGCTCCTACAATGAGCAGTTCTTC,CASSQTSGGPHYSSSYNEQFF,TRBV4-2,TRBJ2-1,TRBD2,NA
TGTGCCAGTAGTACTGGACAGGGCAATCAGCCCCAGCATTTT,CASSTGQGNQPQHF,TRBV19,TRBJ1-5,TRBD1,NA
TGTGCCAGCAGCTCCAGGGGGCGTGGACAGACTTTCACAGATACGCAGTATTTT,CASSSRGRGQTFTDTQYF,TRBV7-2,TRBJ2-3,TRBD1,NA
TGTGCCTGGGACAGGGGTCCTCCTTTCTACGAGCAGTACTTC,CAWDRGPPFYEQYF,TRBV30,TRBJ2-7,TRBD1,NA
TGCGCCAGCAGCTCCGACAGGGCTACCGGGGAGCTGTTTTTT,CASSSDRATGELFF,TRBV5-1,TRBJ2-2,TRBD1,NA
TGTGCCAGCAGCCTAGGAGCCGCGAATGAGCAGTTCTTC,CASSLGAANEQFF,TRBV14,TRBJ2-1,NA,NA
TGTGCCAGCAGACTAGGGTCGGGGAACAATGAGCAGTTCTTC,CASRLGSGNNEQFF,TRBV27,TRBJ2-1,NA,NA
TGTGCCAGCAGTTACACCGACCCAATCCGGACAGGCCTCACGAACACCGGGGAGCTGTTTTTT,CASSYTDPIRTGLTNTGELFF,TRBV6-2/TRBV6-3,TRBJ2-2,TRBD1,NA
TGTGCCAGCAGCTTATTCCCCCCAGGGGGTCACTCTGGGGCCAACGTCCTGACTTTC,CASSLFPPGGHSGANVLTF,TRBV7-2,TRBJ2-6,TRBD1,NA
TGTGCCAGCAGTTACTTAAGGACAGGGGACTACGAGCAGTACTTC,CASSYLRTGDYEQYF,TRBV6-2/TRBV6-3,TRBJ2-7,TRBD1,NA
TGTGCCAGCAGCTTGGTTGGTCCGTCTACAAACACCATATATTTT,CASSLVGPSTNTIYF,TRBV5-5,TRBJ1-3,NA,NA
TGTGCCAGCGGCCGGGGACAGGGGGGGACCCAGTACTTC,CASGRGQGGTQYF,TRBV2,TRBJ2-5,TRBD1,NA